A selection of T cell receptor beta chains follows, all from one sample in a study of OX40 agonist ivuxolimab in advanced cancers. TCRdb keeps only in-frame clones here, not all; method: immunoSEQ multiplex PCR. The table includes 40,000 to 50,000 clones, roughly nine tenths detected once. The sequenced sample was CD4+ or CD8+ T cells sorted from blood, obtained in a trial of the OX40 agonist ivuxolimab. All receptors derive from an adult with an advanced solid tumor such as melanoma, head and neck, liver or kidney cancer. Each CDR3 is given with its conserved first and last residue. A D gene is named only where the DNA matches it firmly. Clone sizes are given selectively: once, few, many, or a class where the clone is expanded.

d_gene,abundance,v_gene,j_gene,CDR3nt,CDR3aa
.,.,TRBV7-7,TRBJ2-5,TGTGCTAGCAGCTTAGTCAGTCGGTCCTCTCAAGAGACCCAGTACTTC,CASSLVSRSSQETQYF
.,.,TRBV19,TRBJ1-5,TGTGCCAGTAGTCCGGGGGCAGGAAATCAGCCCCAGCATTTT,CASSPGAGNQPQHF
TRBD2,.,TRBV13,TRBJ2-5,TGTGCCAGCAGCTTAGGGCGGGGGGCGCTTGAGACCCAGTACTTC,CASSLGRGALETQYF
TRBD1,once,TRBV4-3,TRBJ1-2,TGCGCCAGCAGCCCGACAGGGGGCTATGGCTACACCTTC,CASSPTGGYGYTF
TRBD1,.,TRBV13,TRBJ2-2,TGTGCCAGCAGCTTGACGGGACAGATCACCGGGGAGCTGTTTTTT,CASSLTGQITGELFF
TRBD1,.,TRBV4-1,TRBJ1-2,TGCGCCAGCAGCCAAGGGTTGCAGGGGGCTAGGTATGGCTACACCTTC,CASSQGLQGARYGYTF
.,.,TRBV25-1,TRBJ2-3,TGTGCCAGCAGTGTAAGGACTTTAGACAAGTTCACAGATACGCAGTATTTT,CASSVRTLDKFTDTQYF
.,.,TRBV19,TRBJ2-5,TGTGCCAGTAGTGTCGAGTCTGGGGTGGAGACCCAGTACTTC,CASSVESGVETQYF
.,.,TRBV18,TRBJ1-1,TGTGCCAGCTCATCAGGGTTGCCTGAAGCTTTCTTT,CASSSGLPEAFF
.,.,TRBV27,TRBJ2-2,TGTGCCAGCAGTTTTGTTACAGGGTATGCCGGGGAGCTGTTTTTT,CASSFVTGYAGELFF
TRBD2,.,TRBV5-1,TRBJ2-2,TGCGCCAGCAGCTGGCTTCTCGGACTAGCGGAGAACACCGGGGAGCTGTTTTTT,CASSWLLGLAENTGELFF
.,medium-sized,TRBV9,TRBJ1-2,TGTGCCAGCAGCGACCAGGTCTCTAACTATGGCTACACCTTC,CASSDQVSNYGYTF
TRBD2,.,TRBV28,TRBJ2-1,TGTGCCAGCAGAATAGCGGGATTGGACAATGAGCAGTTCTTC,CASRIAGLDNEQFF
TRBD2,.,TRBV7-2,TRBJ2-7,TGTGCCAGCAGCCGGGGGGTTGGGGTCGAGCAGTACTTC,CASSRGVGVEQYF
.,.,TRBV5-4,TRBJ2-7,TGTGCCAGCAGCTTGGAGTCAGCCGAGCAGTACTTC,CASSLESAEQYF
TRBD2,.,TRBV2,TRBJ2-1,TGTGCCAGCAGCGAACCCCTGACTAGCGGGGGGTTCTCCTACAATGAGCAGTTCTTC,CASSEPLTSGGFSYNEQFF
TRBD1,.,TRBV2,TRBJ1-6,TGTGCCAGCAGTCCGGGACAGGGGGGTCCAACCCTCCACTTT,CASSPGQGGPTLHF
TRBD2,once,TRBV6-5,TRBJ2-3,TGTGCCAGCAGTTACAGTGGTAGCGGGGCAGATACGCAGTATTTT,CASSYSGSGADTQYF
TRBD2,.,TRBV28,TRBJ2-7,TGTGCCAGCAGCTTCGCTAGCGGGAGCCTCCACGGCGAGCAGTACTTC,CASSFASGSLHGEQYF
.,.,TRBV6-1,TRBJ2-7,TGTGCCAGCAGCTTTACAGGGACCGAGCAGTACTTC,CASSFTGTEQYF
.,.,TRBV7-8,TRBJ1-2,TGTGCCAGCAGCTTATACGGAGAAGCAAACTATGGCTACACCTTC,CASSLYGEANYGYTF
.,.,TRBV4-3,TRBJ2-7,TGCGCCAGCAGCCCCGGGCCGGGGCTGAACTACGAGCAGTACTTC,CASSPGPGLNYEQYF
.,few,TRBV12-5,TRBJ1-1,TGTGCTAGTGGTTTGGTAGGTACTGAAGCTTTCTTT,CASGLVGTEAFF
.,.,TRBV27,TRBJ1-5,TGTGCCAGCAGTTTAGGACTAAGCAATCAGCCCCAGCATTTT,CASSLGLSNQPQHF
.,.,TRBV20-1,TRBJ2-7,TGCAGTGTGCGGAATACGGGCGAGCAGTACTTC,CSVRNTGEQYF
TRBD2,.,TRBV5-3,TRBJ2-5,TGTGCCAGAAGCATGGGACCGGGACTAGCGGGAGAGACCCAGTACTTC,CARSMGPGLAGETQYF
.,.,TRBV9,TRBJ2-5,TGTGCCAGCAGCACCGCATTTAGCGGCCAAGAGACCCAGTACTTC,CASSTAFSGQETQYF
.,.,TRBV2,TRBJ1-1,TGTGCCAGCAGTGAATCTAGCCCCATAGGGAGTAGGACTGAAGCTTTCTTT,CASSESSPIGSRTEAFF
.,.,TRBV28,TRBJ1-1,TGTGCCAGCAGCTGGAACGGATTGAACACTGAAGCTTTCTTT,CASSWNGLNTEAFF
TRBD1,medium-sized,TRBV6-1,TRBJ1-4,TGTGCCAGCAGTGAAGGACAGGGTTTTGAAAAACTGTTTTTT,CASSEGQGFEKLFF
TRBD1,.,TRBV2,TRBJ1-5,TGTGCCAGCCGGCGAACAGGGGGCAATCAGCCCCAGCATTTT,CASRRTGGNQPQHF
.,.,TRBV29-1,TRBJ1-2,TGCAGCGTTGACAAGCCCCTGGCGTCGGAAAGACGCGTCCATGGCTACACCTTC,CSVDKPLASERRVHGYTF
.,.,TRBV19,TRBJ1-3,TGTGCCAGTAGTATTTTCGCAGACTCTGGAAACACCATATATTTT,CASSIFADSGNTIYF
.,.,TRBV4-2,TRBJ1-5,TGTGCCAGCAGCCAAGATGGGCTGGGGGTCCTCGGCAATCAGCCCCAGCATTTT,CASSQDGLGVLGNQPQHF
.,once,TRBV6-5,TRBJ2-2,TGTGCCAGCAGTCAGGGTTTTTCGAACACCGGGGAGCTGTTTTTT,CASSQGFSNTGELFF
.,.,TRBV19,TRBJ1-1,TGTGCCAGTAGTTATTCGAACACTGAAGCTTTCTTT,CASSYSNTEAFF